Below, 15 T cell receptor beta chains from the same sample are listed, as sequenced in a study of identical twins. One entry per CDR3 protein results from TCRdb running MiXCR on the 5' RACE reads. The sample has about 240,000 distinct CDR3 sequences, 8% to 11% seen once. Material for sequencing was memory T cells sorted from blood. All receptors derive from a man aged 50 to 59 in good health.

This clonotype was recorded at least ten times. Sequence at one end of the junction differs from germline and may be a read error. The V gene is TRBV3-1, the J gene TRBJ1-3; 7 positions match TRBD1. Germline-derived CDR1 and CDR2 are LGHDT and YNNKEL (reference sequence). This CDR3 has 14 residues. In DNA, the CDR3 is TGCGCCAGCAGCCAGGGGGGCTCTGGAAACACCATATATTTT. Protein: CASSQGGSGNTIYF.

This chain links TRBV2 with TRBJ2-1; 9 nucleotides line up with TRBD2. CDR3 length equals 14 residues. Trimming took 5 bases from V and 7 from J; bases not matched to a gene: 6. Germline lookup yields CDR1 SNHLY and CDR2 FYNNEI. CDR3 sequence: CASSPQREVNEQFF. CDR3 nucleotides: TGTGCCAGCAGTCCCCAGCGGGAGGTTAATGAGCAGTTCTTC.

In its sample, this clonotype was seen a few times. The V gene is TRBV7-2, the J gene TRBJ2-1, with D possibly being TRBD2 (5 bases). V was shortened by 1 base and J by 10 bases, with 11 bases between the two germline ends. The length of the CDR3 is 13 residues. The germline V gene encodes CDR1 SGHTA and CDR2 FQGNSA. The CDR3 DNA is TGTGCCAGCAGCTTAGTTTCGGCTAGCGAGCAGTTCTTC. It is translated as CASSLVSASEQFF. Based on the CDR3 plus reference TRBV7-2 and TRBJ2-1, the full variable domain is GAGVSQSPSNKVTEKGKDVELRCDPISGHTALYWYRQSLGQGLEFLIYFQGNSAPDKSGLPSDRFSAERTGGSVSTLTIQRTQQEDSAVYLCASSLVSASEQFFGPGTRLTVL.

This clonotype was seen a handful of times. This chain uses TRBV7-2 with TRBJ1-2; TRBD1 is a possible D gene (6 bases). Germline V gene sequence: CDR1 SGHTA, CDR2 FQGNSA. Deletions cut 5 bases from V and 0 bases from J, with 13 bases between. This CDR3 is 15 amino acids long. DNA for the CDR3: TGTGCCAGCAGCCCAAGGACAGACGCTAACTATGGCTACACCTTC. This encodes CASSPRTDANYGYTF.

The chain combines TRBV11-2 with TRBJ1-5; perhaps TRBD1 as D (6 bases). From germline, CDR1 is SGHAT and CDR2 FQNNGV. V gave up 7 bases and J gave up 2 bases, with 15 bases separating them. The CDR3 length is 15 residues. CDR3 region: CASISNRDRNQPQHF. The CDR3 DNA reads as TGTGCCAGCATCTCAAACAGGGATCGCAATCAGCCCCAGCATTTT.

CDR3 bases: TGCAGTGCTAGTTACCAAGGACTGGCCTACGAGCAGTACTTC. Its protein is CSASYQGLAYEQYF. V gene TRBV20-1 combines with J gene TRBJ2-7; tentative D call: TRBD2 (5 bases). CDR1 and CDR2 (germline): DFQATT, SNEGSKA (reference sequence). The CDR3 is made up of 14 amino acids. Trimming shortened V by 3 bases and J by 2 bases, and 14 bases separated the two germline ends.

This clonotype was observed many times. This rearrangement joins TRBV6-1 to TRBJ2-3; TRBD2 matches at 11 bases. This CDR3 contains 17 residues. Per germline, CDR1 MNHNS and CDR2 SASEGT. V was pared by 5 bases and J by 3 bases, with 10 bases of the junction left unmatched. DNA of the CDR3: TGTGCCAGCAGTACCCCCACTAGCGGGGGACGTACAGATACGCAGTATTTT. Its protein product is CASSTPTSGGRTDTQYF.

This clonotype was seen more than once but under ten times. The chain joins TRBV29-1 to TRBJ2-7; 8 bases line up with TRBD2. Trimming cost V 4 bases and J 4 bases; bases outside gene matches: 9. The germline V gene encodes CDR1 SQVTM and CDR2 ANQGSEA. CDR3 length equals 14 residues. The CDR3 nucleotides are TGCAGCGTTGTCCACGCAGTAGCGGGATACGAGCAGTACTTC. It is translated as CSVVHAVAGYEQYF.

The chain has TRBV4-2 and TRBJ1-2; D possibly corresponds to TRBD1 (5 bases). V lost 0 bases to trimming and J lost 6 bases, with 11 bases between them. Per germline, CDR1 LGHNA and CDR2 YNFKEQ. The CDR3 totals 14 residues. The DNA of the CDR3 is TGTGCCAGCAGCCAAGATTCGGGACGGGATGGCTACACCTTC. Residues: CASSQDSGRDGYTF.

The V and J genes are TRBV20-1 and TRBJ2-7; D is possibly TRBD2 (6 bases). Germline V lookup: CDR1 DFQATT, CDR2 SNEGSKA (reference sequence). The CDR3 loop spans 14 amino acids. Trimming took 6 bases from V and 3 from J, leaving 18 bases between them. This CDR3 reads CSAIRPEGSYEQYF. CDR3 sequence (DNA): TGCAGTGCAATCAGGCCGGAGGGGAGCTACGAGCAGTACTTC.

This clonotype came up a few times. The CDR3 sequence is CASSVGVTTKNIQYF. The CDR3 region has the DNA TGTGCCAGCAGTGTTGGGGTCACGACCAAAAACATTCAGTACTTC. V and J are TRBV9 and TRBJ2-4; D is unresolved. The length of the CDR3 is 15 residues. Germline loops: CDR1 SGDLS, CDR2 YYNGEE. The germline V and J ends were trimmed by 5 bases and 2 bases, with 14 bases remaining between them.

In its sample, this clonotype was seen many times. The chain employs TRBV7-8 and TRBJ2-1; TRBD2 matches at 8 bases. The CDR3 extends over 18 amino acids. CDR1 is SGHVS and CDR2 is FQNEAQ in the germline V gene. The J segment lost 6 bases and the V segment lost 5 bases, leaving 18 bases of the junction unmatched. In DNA form, the CDR3 reads TGTGCCAGCAGCCCCACGGGGTCGTCCGGGAGGGCCCTCAATGAGCAGTTCTTC. It specifies CASSPTGSSGRALNEQFF.

The sample holds a few counts of this clonotype. The chain couples TRBV4-3 to TRBJ1-2, with D perhaps matching TRBD1 (5 bases). The CDR3 length is 16 residues. Trimming took off 0 bases at V and 7 bases at J, with 18 bases between the two ends. Germline-derived CDR1 and CDR2 are LGHNA and YSLEER. CDR3 residues: CASSQDGGAAYGGYTF. The CDR3 DNA reads as TGCGCCAGCAGCCAAGACGGAGGGGCGGCTTATGGTGGCTACACCTTC.

This chain connects TRBV7-6 to TRBJ2-7; TRBD1 matches at 8 bases. With V trimmed by 0 bases and J by 5 bases, 6 bases remained unmatched. Germline CDR1 and CDR2: SGHVS and FNYEAQ. The CDR3 is 15 amino acids. DNA of the CDR3: TGTGCCAGCAGCTTAGCGGCAGGGGGCATTGACGAGCAGTACTTC. As protein: CASSLAAGGIDEQYF. Complete variable domain (other parts from reference TRBV7-6 and TRBJ2-7): GAGVSQSPRYKVTKRGQDVALRCDPISGHVSLYWYRQALGQGPEFLTYFNYEAQQDKSGLPNDRFSAERPEGSISTLTIQRTEQRDSAMYRCASSLAAGGIDEQYFGPGTRLTVT.

The genes are TRBV6-5 and TRBJ2-3; a possible D gene is TRBD2 (6 bases). Germline V gene data show CDR1 as MNHEY and CDR2 as SVGAGI. V lost 4 bases to trimming and J lost 4 bases, with 12 bases between them. This CDR3 is built from 14 residues. CDR3 sequence: CASSSSRRADTQYF. In DNA form, the CDR3 reads TGTGCCAGCAGTTCGTCTAGGAGGGCAGATACGCAGTATTTT.